The TCR beta chain under discussion was sequenced for a study of T-cell reconstitution after alpha-beta-depleted transplantation in children (dated by TCRdb to the mid-2010s). Broadly, across the study: Using TCR repertoire profiling, the study followed T-cell immune reconstitution in a quantitative way in children after TCRalphabeta/CD19-depleted allogeneic hematopoietic cell transplantation.

As concerns this clonotype: No cognate antigen has been identified for it. No much larger clone is present one base from it, and per-base qualities are unavailable.

The germline V gene specifies SGHVS as CDR1 and FNYEAQ as CDR2. Including the terminal cysteine and phenylalanine, the CDR3 comprises 16 residues. The sequence is cut down to CDR3 DNA, 48 bases in frame from base 1. V ends up 3 bases short and J 5 bases short, with an unmatched junction base count of 8. The sample's treatment or condition label, decoded: allogeneic hematopoietic cell transplantation with graft depleted of TCRalphabeta T cells and CD19 B cells. TCRalphabeta/CD19-depleted allogeneic hematopoietic cell grafts were given to the transplant recipients, all of whom were children. The library was built by means of PCR. Sequencing used an Illumina HiSeq 2500. To normalize quantification of the TCRbeta repertoire, the TCR libraries were built with molecular barcoding that relied on unique molecular identifiers. In TCRdb, the public reads were trimmed at Q25 with fastp and aligned with MiXCR, with productive beta chains retained. Entries that share a CDR3 protein sequence are merged under the most common genes and DNA. The sample table shows about 220,000 distinct CDR3 sequences, and roughly 15% are seen once. 43% of the sample is held by the ten biggest clonotypes.

Points the paper makes about the study in general: In some patients, high TCRbeta diversity at day 60 was attributed to recipient T cells and intrathymic progenitors that had survived conditioning. Hyperexpanded clone frequencies declined over subsequent months; after one year, T-cell counts and TCRbeta diversity were mostly attributed to newly produced T cells. The apparently early alphabetaT-cell count recovery about two months after transplant was reportedly dependent on only several hundred rapidly expanded clones derived from non-depleted graft cells.

The receptor was derived from a male patient between 2 and 10 years old who had a stem cell transplant for acute lymphoblastic leukemia, so the T cells may come from the graft donor. This material consisted of PBMCs, mostly from graft donor cells, taken 360 days after TCRalphabeta/CD19-depleted stem cell transplant. The sequence is built from TRBV7-6 and TRBJ2-1, and TRBD2 aligns with 9 junction nucleotides. This receptor carries the CDR3 CASSFNWRGGHNEQFF. The nucleotide sequence reads TGTGCCAGCAGCTTTAATTGGCGGGGGGGCCACAATGAGCAGTTCTTC.